A single TCR beta chain is shown here with its context. This specimen comes from a study of technical replicates of blood from several donors. Trimming pared 0 bases from V and 7 bases from J, leaving 15 bases between. CDR3 size: 16 residues. Germline V gives CDR1 SGHVS, CDR2 FNYEAQ. The method was immunoSEQ multiplex PCR; TCRdb's version includes in-frame clones alone and lacks a portion of them. The sample includes approximately 100,000 clones, roughly 95% of them seen just once. V and J are TRBV7-6 and TRBJ2-2; weak D call: TRBD1 (5 bases). The sequencing sample was made of T cells isolated from PBMCs. This receptor was taken from a human donor in good health. The CDR3 DNA is TGTGCCAGCAGCTTAGCAGGAAGACAGAGAGGCGGGGAGCTGTTTTTT. It is translated as CASSLAGRQRGGELFF.